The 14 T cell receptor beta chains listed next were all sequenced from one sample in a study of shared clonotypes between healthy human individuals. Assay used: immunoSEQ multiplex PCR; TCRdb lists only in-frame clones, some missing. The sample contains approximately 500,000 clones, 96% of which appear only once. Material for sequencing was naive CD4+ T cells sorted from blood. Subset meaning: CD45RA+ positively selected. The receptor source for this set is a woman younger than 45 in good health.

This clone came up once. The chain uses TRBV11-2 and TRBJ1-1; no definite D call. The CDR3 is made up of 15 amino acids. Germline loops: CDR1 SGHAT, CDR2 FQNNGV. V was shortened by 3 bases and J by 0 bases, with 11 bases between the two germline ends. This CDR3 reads CASSFRLDLNTEAFF. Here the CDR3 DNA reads TGTGCCAGCAGCTTCCGGTTAGACTTGAACACTGAAGCTTTCTTT. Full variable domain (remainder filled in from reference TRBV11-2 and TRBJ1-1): EAGVAQSPRYKIIEKRQSVAFWCNPISGHATLYWYQQILGQGPKLLIQFQNNGVVDDSQLPKDRFSAERLKGVDSTLKIQPAKLEDSAVYLCASSFRLDLNTEAFFGQGTRLTVV.

CDR3 residues: CASSQATRYNSPLHF. DNA of the CDR3: TGTGCCAGCAGCCAAGCTACCAGATATAATTCACCCCTCCACTTT. The V gene is TRBV14, the J gene TRBJ1-6; unclear D gene. The CDR3 runs 15 residues. Germline V gives CDR1 SGHDN, CDR2 FVKESK. V was trimmed by 1 base and J by 4 bases, leaving 8 bases between them.

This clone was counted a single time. In DNA form, the CDR3 reads TGCAGCGTTGCTCATACTTCCGAGCAGTACTTC. Translation gives CSVAHTSEQYF. The chain combines TRBV29-1 with TRBJ2-7, with D uncertain. V was clipped by 4 bases and J by 6 bases, with 10 bases between them. The germline V gene encodes CDR1 SQVTM and CDR2 ANQGSEA. The CDR3 contains 11 residues.

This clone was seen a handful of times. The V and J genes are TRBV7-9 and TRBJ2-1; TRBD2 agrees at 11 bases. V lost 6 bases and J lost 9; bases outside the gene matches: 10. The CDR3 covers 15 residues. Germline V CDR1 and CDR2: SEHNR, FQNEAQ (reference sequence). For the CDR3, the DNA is TGTGCCAGCAGGCAAAGGACTAGCGGGTCCGTTGAGCAGTTCTTC. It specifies CASRQRTSGSVEQFF. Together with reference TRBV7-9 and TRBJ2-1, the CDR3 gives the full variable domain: DTGVSQNPRHKITKRGQNVTFRCDPISEHNRLYWYRQTLGQGPEFLTYFQNEAQLEKSRLLSDRFSAERPKGSFSTLEIQRTEQGDSAMYLCASRQRTSGSVEQFFGPGTRLTVL.

The CDR3 DNA sequence: TGTGCCAGCAGCAGAGGGGTAGAGACCCAGTACTTC. It codes for CASSRGVETQYF. This chain joins TRBV2 and TRBJ2-5; D might be TRBD1 or TRBD2, each matching 5 bases. The CDR3 extends over 12 amino acids. Germline loops: CDR1 SNHLY, CDR2 FYNNEI. The V end was cut by 6 bases, the J end by 4 bases, with 9 bases between. The entire variable domain, with the rest obtained from reference TRBV2 and TRBJ2-5, is as follows: EPEVTQTPSHQVTQMGQEVILRCVPISNHLYFYWYRQILGQKVEFLVSFYNNEISEKSEIFDDQFSVERPDGSNFTLKIRSTKLEDSAMYFCASSRGVETQYFGPGTRLLVL.

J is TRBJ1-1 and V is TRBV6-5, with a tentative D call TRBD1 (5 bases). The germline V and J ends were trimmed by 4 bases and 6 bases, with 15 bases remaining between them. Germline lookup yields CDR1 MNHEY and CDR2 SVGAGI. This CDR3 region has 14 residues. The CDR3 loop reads CASSFKKGVSEAFF. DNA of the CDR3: TGTGCCAGCAGTTTTAAGAAAGGGGTCTCTGAAGCTTTCTTT.

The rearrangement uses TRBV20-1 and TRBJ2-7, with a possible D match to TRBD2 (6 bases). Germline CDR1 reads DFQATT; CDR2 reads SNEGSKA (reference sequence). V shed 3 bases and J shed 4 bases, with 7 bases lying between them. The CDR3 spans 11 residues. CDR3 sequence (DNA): TGCAGTGCTAGGGGGGGATACGAGCAGTACTTC. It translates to CSARGGYEQYF.

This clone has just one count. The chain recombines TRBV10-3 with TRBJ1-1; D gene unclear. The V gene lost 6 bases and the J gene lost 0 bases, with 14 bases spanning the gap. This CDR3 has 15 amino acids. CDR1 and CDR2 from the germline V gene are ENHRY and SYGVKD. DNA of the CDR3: TGTGCCATCAGGGAGACCCTCGGCATGAACACTGAAGCTTTCTTT. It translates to CAIRETLGMNTEAFF.

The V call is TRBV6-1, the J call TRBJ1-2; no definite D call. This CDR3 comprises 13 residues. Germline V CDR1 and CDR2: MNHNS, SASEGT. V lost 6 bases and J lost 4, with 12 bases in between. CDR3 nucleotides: TGTGCCAGCAGCGGACCCAGTTCCTATGGCTACACCTTC. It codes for CASSGPSSYGYTF.

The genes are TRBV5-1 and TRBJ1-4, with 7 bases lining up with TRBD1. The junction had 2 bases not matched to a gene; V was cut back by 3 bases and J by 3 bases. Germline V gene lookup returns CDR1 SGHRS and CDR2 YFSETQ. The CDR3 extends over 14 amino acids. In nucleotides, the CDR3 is TGCGCCAGCAGCTCGGGACAGCCTAATGAAAAACTGTTTTTT. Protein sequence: CASSSGQPNEKLFF.

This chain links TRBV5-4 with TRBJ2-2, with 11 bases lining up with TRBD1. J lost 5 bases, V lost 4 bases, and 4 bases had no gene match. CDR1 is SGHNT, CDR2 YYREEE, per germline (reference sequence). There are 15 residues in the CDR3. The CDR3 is CASSGQGAGTGELFF. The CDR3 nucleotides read TGTGCCAGCAGCGGACAGGGGGCGGGGACCGGGGAGCTGTTTTTT.

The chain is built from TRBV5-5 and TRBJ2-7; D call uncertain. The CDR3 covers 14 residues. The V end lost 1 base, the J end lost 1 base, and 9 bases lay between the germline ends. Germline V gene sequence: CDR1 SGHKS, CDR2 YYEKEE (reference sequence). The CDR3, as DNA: TGTGCCAGCAGCTTGACAGTTCGGTCCTACGAGCAGTACTTC. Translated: CASSLTVRSYEQYF.

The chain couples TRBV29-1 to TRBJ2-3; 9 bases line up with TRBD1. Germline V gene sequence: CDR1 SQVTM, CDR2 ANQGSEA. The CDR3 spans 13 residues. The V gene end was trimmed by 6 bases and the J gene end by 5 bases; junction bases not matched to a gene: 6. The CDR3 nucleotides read TGCAGCGTGGGTAACAGGGGGCTAGATACGCAGTATTTT. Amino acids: CSVGNRGLDTQYF.

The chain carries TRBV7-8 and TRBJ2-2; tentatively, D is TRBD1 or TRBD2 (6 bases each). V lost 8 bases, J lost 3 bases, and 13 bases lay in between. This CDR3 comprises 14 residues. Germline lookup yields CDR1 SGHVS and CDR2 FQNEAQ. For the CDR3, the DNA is TGTGCCAGCGGTAGGGGGGATCACACCGGGGAGCTGTTTTTT. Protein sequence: CASGRGDHTGELFF.